One sample yielded the 24 T cell receptor beta chains listed below, sequenced in a study of cytomegalovirus exposure and HLA in healthy donors. Amplification used 60 Vbeta primers and 13 Jbeta primers. Only in-frame clones appear in the TCRdb table, and some are missing; sequencing was by immunoSEQ multiplex PCR. The listing records some 140,000 clones. Sequenced material: PBMCs. The receptors shown here come from a woman between 55 and 75 years old in good health and CMV-seronegative.

The J gene is TRBJ2-7, the V gene TRBV2, with no clear D. The CDR3 is 15 amino acids. The V and J ends lost 1 base and 1 base respectively, with 11 bases between them. CDR1 is SNHLY, CDR2 FYNNEI, per germline. The CDR3 protein is CASSEVGVTSYEQYF. The CDR3 bases are TGTGCCAGCAGTGAAGTCGGAGTAACTTCCTACGAGCAGTACTTC.

The chain recombines TRBV14 with TRBJ2-7; D is unclear. Germline CDR1 and CDR2: SGHDN and FVKESK. Trimming removed 0 bases from V and 3 bases from J, with 12 bases in between. The CDR3 is 15 amino acids. This chain's CDR3 is CASSQDFWRSYEQYF. The CDR3 region has the DNA TGTGCCAGCAGCCAAGATTTCTGGCGGAGCTACGAGCAGTACTTC. The whole variable domain, filled in from reference TRBV14 and TRBJ2-7, reads EAGVTQFPSHSVIEKGQTVTLRCDPISGHDNLYWYRRVMGKEIKFLLHFVKESKQDESGMPNNRFLAERTGGTYSTLKVQPAELEDSGVYFCASSQDFWRSYEQYFGPGTRLTVT.

The chain is built from TRBV19 and TRBJ2-5; 9 bases agree with TRBD1. This CDR3 is built from 15 residues. Trimming took 4 bases from V and 4 from J; bases not matched to a gene: 7. Germline loops: CDR1 LNHDA, CDR2 SQIVND (reference sequence). CDR3: CASSTSGTGRETQYF. DNA of the CDR3: TGTGCCAGTAGTACCTCCGGGACAGGGCGAGAGACCCAGTACTTC.

The chain is built from TRBV11-2 and TRBJ1-2, with 9 bases matching TRBD1. CDR1 SGHAT and CDR2 FQNNGV come from the germline V gene. There are 16 residues in the CDR3. With 1 base clipped from V and 8 bases from J, the junction kept 11 bases outside the gene matches. CDR3 sequence reads: CASSLGGAGQGRGYTF. As DNA, the CDR3 is TGTGCCAGCAGCTTAGGGGGAGCGGGACAGGGTCGGGGCTACACCTTC. The variable domain in full, with the rest retrieved from reference TRBV11-2 and TRBJ1-2, is EAGVAQSPRYKIIEKRQSVAFWCNPISGHATLYWYQQILGQGPKLLIQFQNNGVVDDSQLPKDRFSAERLKGVDSTLKIQPAKLEDSAVYLCASSLGGAGQGRGYTFGSGTRLTVV.

The chain uses TRBV6-1 and TRBJ2-3; D is unclear. V lost 2 bases and J lost 5, with 11 bases in between. The germline V gene encodes CDR1 MNHNS and CDR2 SASEGT. CDR3 length equals 14 residues. CDR3 DNA sequence: TGTGCCAGCAGTGAATCGGCTAGAGGAGATACGCAGTATTTT. This translates into CASSESARGDTQYF.

J is TRBJ2-7 and V is TRBV28; 9 bases line up with TRBD2. J gave up 2 bases and V 6 bases, and 5 bases lay outside the gene matches. This CDR3 has 14 residues. Germline CDR1 and CDR2: MDHEN and SYDVKM. The CDR3 loop is CASRVSGGTYEQYF. CDR3 in DNA: TGTGCCAGCAGGGTTAGCGGGGGAACCTACGAGCAGTACTTC.

The chain joins TRBV11-2 to TRBJ2-7; a possible D gene is TRBD1 (6 bases). This CDR3 has 14 residues. The V end lost 5 bases, the J end lost 3 bases, and 14 bases lay between the germline ends. Germline CDR1 and CDR2: SGHAT and FQNNGV. The chain's CDR3 is CASSATPRGYEQYF. CDR3 DNA sequence: TGTGCCAGCAGCGCTACCCCCAGGGGCTACGAGCAGTACTTC.

This chain connects TRBV10-3 to TRBJ2-1; 7 bases align to TRBD1. The CDR3 is made up of 17 amino acids. The germline V gene encodes CDR1 ENHRY and CDR2 SYGVKD. The V gene end was trimmed by 2 bases and the J gene end by 9 bases; junction bases not matched to a gene: 16. CDR3 sequence reads: CAISEPGQGVKQGEQFF. The CDR3 region has the DNA TGTGCCATCAGTGAGCCGGGGCAGGGGGTTAAGCAGGGTGAGCAGTTCTTC.

The V and J genes are TRBV6-5 and TRBJ1-3, with TRBD1 identical over 7 bases. Germline V gives CDR1 MNHEY, CDR2 SVGAGI. V lost 6 bases to trimming and J lost 0 bases; unmatched junction nucleotides: 5. The CDR3 spans 15 residues. CDR3 region: CASRDRPFSGNTIYF. CDR3 bases: TGTGCCAGCAGGGACAGGCCCTTCTCTGGAAACACCATATATTTT.

This chain joins TRBV7-9 and TRBJ1-1; the D is unclear. The CDR3 is made up of 14 amino acids. Trimming left V 4 bases short and J 1 base short, with 10 bases between. From germline, CDR1 is SEHNR and CDR2 FQNEAQ (reference sequence). The CDR3 region is CASSSKFGNTEAFF. The CDR3 coding sequence is TGTGCCAGCAGCTCAAAGTTCGGGAACACTGAAGCTTTCTTT.

CDR3 region: CAISEGGAGQPQHF. The CDR3 bases are TGTGCCATCAGTGAGGGGGGGGCAGGGCAGCCCCAGCATTTT. The V and J genes are TRBV10-3 and TRBJ1-5, with D possibly matching TRBD1 (6 bases). The CDR3 sequence is 14 residues long. V lost 2 bases and J lost 7, with 12 bases in between. Per germline, CDR1 ENHRY and CDR2 SYGVKD.

The chain employs TRBV19 and TRBJ1-2; D gene ambiguous. Germline assignment: CDR1 LNHDA and CDR2 SQIVND (reference sequence). This CDR3 region has 15 residues. V shed 9 bases and J shed 4 bases, with 21 bases lying between them. CDR3 residues: CASSPGVFEIYGYTF. In DNA, the CDR3 is TGTGCCAGCTCACCCGGGGTGTTCGAAATCTATGGCTACACCTTC.

This chain connects TRBV7-9 to TRBJ2-5, with 9 bases lining up with TRBD1. The J call could be wrong; TRBJ2-7 is a better fit for the DNA end. Germline V lookup: CDR1 SEHNR, CDR2 FQNEAQ (reference sequence). This CDR3 contains 15 residues. CDR3 loop: CASSPGQGSRNEQYF. The CDR3 DNA reads TGTGCCAGCAGCCCTGGACAGGGGAGCAGGAACGAGCAGTACTTC.

The rearrangement uses TRBV10-1 and TRBJ1-1; TRBD1 is a possible D gene (5 bases). Germline V lookup: CDR1 WNHNN, CDR2 SYGVQD (reference sequence). V lost 3 bases to trimming and J lost 0 bases, with 17 bases between them. The CDR3 runs to 17 residues. CDR3 bases: TGCGCCAGCAGTGAAAGGGCTACAGGCGGGATGAACACTGAAGCTTTCTTT. This translates into CASSERATGGMNTEAFF.

The rearrangement uses TRBV4-1 and TRBJ2-7; 9 positions agree with TRBD2. Germline assignment: CDR1 MGHRA and CDR2 YSYEKL. V was pared by 1 base and J by 0 bases, with 13 bases of the junction left unmatched. The CDR3 extends over 19 amino acids. In DNA, the CDR3 is TGCGCCAGCAGCCAAGTCCTTGCGGGGGGGGGTACTAGCTCCTACGAGCAGTACTTC. It yields the protein CASSQVLAGGGTSSYEQYF.

The chain carries TRBV19 and TRBJ2-2, with 7 bases identical to TRBD1. Germline V gene data show CDR1 as LNHDA and CDR2 as SQIVND (reference sequence). The CDR3 length is 17 residues. With 9 bases clipped from V and 2 bases from J, the junction kept 15 bases outside the gene matches. CDR3 sequence (DNA): TGTGCCAGGGCCGGGGCCCGACAGGGCGGCAACACCGGGGAGCTGTTTTTT. Encoded protein: CARAGARQGGNTGELFF.

The CDR3 loop is CASSVGGASGASRETQYF. For the CDR3, the DNA is TGTGCCAGCAGCGTAGGAGGGGCTAGCGGGGCCTCCCGGGAGACCCAGTACTTC. The chain uses TRBV9 and TRBJ2-5; 9 bases align to TRBD2. CDR3 length: 18 residues. Germline values: CDR1 SGDLS, CDR2 YYNGEE. V trimming: 0 bases; J trimming: 5 bases; junction bases outside the gene matches: 14.

The gene calls are TRBV5-1 and TRBJ1-1, with D possibly being TRBD1 (6 bases). The V and J ends lost 4 bases and 1 base respectively, with 17 bases between them. Germline V gene sequence: CDR1 SGHRS, CDR2 YFSETQ. CDR3 length: 16 amino acids. CDR3 protein: CASSTGTRRPNTEAFF. CDR3 DNA sequence: TGCGCCAGCAGCACTGGGACACGACGCCCGAACACTGAAGCTTTCTTT.

This sequence joins TRBV7-9 and TRBJ2-7, with 7 bases that match TRBD1. V was pared by 4 bases and J by 3 bases, with 3 bases of the junction left unmatched. Germline lookup yields CDR1 SEHNR and CDR2 FQNEAQ (reference sequence). The CDR3 spans 13 residues. The CDR3 is CASSSSGGYEQYF. CDR3 nucleotide sequence: TGTGCCAGCAGCTCCTCAGGGGGCTACGAGCAGTACTTC.

The chain uses TRBV5-6 and TRBJ1-4; 8 bases agree with TRBD1. The germline CDR1 and CDR2 sequences are SGHDT and YYEEEE. The CDR3 extends over 14 amino acids. The ends lost 1 base at V and 8 bases at J; junction bases unmatched: 4. This CDR3 reads CASSLLQGGEKLFF. In DNA form, the CDR3 reads TGTGCCAGCAGCTTGTTACAGGGGGGCGAAAAACTGTTTTTT.

The V gene is TRBV6-1, the J gene TRBJ2-5; possibly TRBD1 for D (6 bases). CDR3 size: 14 residues. V lost 3 bases and J 1 base, leaving 9 bases between the germline ends. Germline V gene lookup returns CDR1 MNHNS and CDR2 SASEGT. The CDR3 reads CASSEQGPQETQYF. The CDR3 DNA reads TGTGCCAGCAGTGAGCAGGGGCCCCAAGAGACCCAGTACTTC.

The chain links TRBV28 to TRBJ2-7, with 7 bases aligning to TRBD1. From germline, CDR1 is MDHEN and CDR2 SYDVKM. This CDR3 spans 16 amino acids. Losses at the gene ends were 5 bases for V and 4 bases for J; bases not matched to a gene: 14. CDR3 region: CASSPSRTGTYYEQYF. The CDR3, as DNA: TGTGCCAGCAGTCCCTCCCGGACAGGAACTTATTACGAGCAGTACTTC.

The chain's CDR3 is CASSPNPRDRAYNEQFF. The CDR3 bases are TGCGCCAGCAGTCCTAATCCCCGGGACAGGGCCTACAATGAGCAGTTCTTC. The rearrangement joins TRBV5-1 to TRBJ2-1; 9 bases fit TRBD1. The germline gives CDR1 SGHRS, CDR2 YFSETQ. There are 17 residues in the CDR3. V lost 5 bases, J lost 2 bases, and 11 bases stayed unmatched.

The rearrangement joins TRBV2 to TRBJ2-6; D perhaps matches TRBD2 (6 bases). V was cut by 6 bases and J by 0 bases, with 12 bases left in between. CDR1 is SNHLY and CDR2 is FYNNEI in the germline V gene. The CDR3 is 16 amino acids. CDR3 in amino acids: CASSRGLLSGANVLTF. CDR3 nucleotides: TGTGCCAGCAGCCGGGGACTGCTCTCTGGGGCCAACGTCCTGACTTTC.